These 12 T cell receptor beta chains share one sample of origin, sequenced in a study of CD8 T cells in ankylosing spondylitis (dated by TCRdb to the late 2010s). The library came from 5' RACE. Sequencer: Illumina HiSeq 2500. Through fastp at Q25 and MiXCR, TCRdb rebuilt clones from the public reads, retaining in-frame beta chains. Duplicate CDR3 protein sequences are folded into a single record with the most common DNA and genes. The sample yields about 190,000 distinct CDR3 sequences; 10% to 15% were counted once. The top ten constitute 11% of the sample. Sequenced material: blood, either unsorted or a sorted T cell fraction (not recorded which). The receptors stem from a female donor with ankylosing spondylitis or in good health (not recorded which).

Many counts were recorded for this clonotype. V is TRBV6-2 or TRBV6-3 and J is TRBJ1-1, with unresolved D. Germline loops: CDR1 MNHEY, CDR2 SVGEGT. The V gene lost 7 bases and the J gene lost 0 bases, with 15 bases spanning the gap. The CDR3 covers 15 residues. The CDR3, as DNA: TGTGCCAGCAAGGAGGGTGTGATCATGAACACTGAAGCTTTCTTT. Amino acid sequence: CASKEGVIMNTEAFF.

V usage is TRBV20-1 and J usage is TRBJ2-7, with 10 bases that match TRBD2. Unmatched junction bases numbered 9, after V lost 6 bases and J lost 7 bases. Germline loops: CDR1 DFQATT, CDR2 SNEGSKA (reference sequence). CDR3 length: 13 residues. In DNA form, the CDR3 reads TGCAGTGCCACCAGCGGGAGGGCTGGGGAGCAGTACTTC. Translated: CSATSGRAGEQYF.

This clonotype was seen only a few times. V gene TRBV12-3 or TRBV12-4 combines with J gene TRBJ2-3; either TRBD1 or TRBD2 may supply D (5 bases each). Trimming took off 4 bases at V and 3 bases at J, with 14 bases between the two ends. The CDR3 covers 15 residues. The CDR3 reads CASSWGRGETDTQYF. Written as DNA, the CDR3 is TGTGCCAGCAGTTGGGGACGAGGGGAAACAGATACGCAGTATTTT.

This clonotype was detected only a few times. The CDR3, as DNA: TGTGCCACAATGACCGGGACAACCTACGAGCAGTACTTC. The encoded protein is CATMTGTTYEQYF. V and J are TRBV6-1 and TRBJ2-7; tentatively, D is TRBD1 (6 bases). Germline values: CDR1 MNHNS, CDR2 SASEGT. V was pared by 10 bases and J by 2 bases, with 15 bases between. CDR3 size: 13 residues.

In this sample, this clonotype turned up many times. The chain has TRBV5-1 and TRBJ1-5, with D possibly being TRBD1 (5 bases). The germline V gene encodes CDR1 SGHRS and CDR2 YFSETQ. The V and J ends lost 0 bases and 7 bases respectively, with 14 bases between them. The CDR3 has 15 residues. In DNA, the CDR3 is TGCGCCAGCAGCTTGGTATCGGGGACGGAGCAGCCCCAGCATTTT. This codes for CASSLVSGTEQPQHF.

The table lists this clonotype with a few counts. The J gene is TRBJ1-2, the V gene TRBV7-9; a weak D match, TRBD1 (6 bases). CDR3 size: 15 residues. Per the germline V gene, CDR1 is SEHNR and CDR2 is FQNEAQ (reference sequence). Trimming stripped 5 bases from V and 3 bases from J, with 16 bases between. The CDR3 spells CASSRRQETYYGYTF. CDR3 nucleotides: TGTGCCAGCAGCAGAAGACAGGAAACTTACTATGGCTACACCTTC.

The V and J genes are TRBV7-8 and TRBJ2-7; 9 nucleotides line up with TRBD2. V trimming: 2 bases; J trimming: 3 bases; junction bases outside the gene matches: 11. CDR3 length equals 17 residues. Per germline, CDR1 SGHVS and CDR2 FQNEAQ. CDR3 residues: CASSLSSSGIPSYEQYF. In nucleotides, the CDR3 is TGTGCCAGCAGCTTAAGTTCTAGCGGGATCCCCAGCTACGAGCAGTACTTC.

This clonotype was observed a few times. The genes are TRBV7-3 and TRBJ2-1, with TRBD1 identical over 11 bases. The CDR3 contains 19 residues. V was clipped by 2 bases and J by 7 bases; unmatched bases: 16. CDR1 and CDR2 (germline): SGHTA, FQGTGA. DNA of the CDR3: TGTGCCAGCAGCTTAGAGGGCGGGGGACAGGGGGAGCGTAGAAATGAGCAGTTCTTC. This sequence encodes CASSLEGGGQGERRNEQFF.

This clonotype occurred many times. V gene TRBV5-1 combines with J gene TRBJ2-5, with unresolved D. The length of the CDR3 is 11 residues. Germline V CDR1 and CDR2: SGHRS, YFSETQ. Trimming left V 6 bases short and J 1 base short, with 4 bases between. The CDR3 spells CASTSQETQYF. CDR3 nucleotides: TGCGCCAGCACCTCCCAAGAGACCCAGTACTTC.

This clonotype was detected only a few times. This chain uses TRBV20-1 with TRBJ1-1; no firm D call. V lost 0 bases and J lost 7, with 9 bases in between. Per the germline V gene, CDR1 is DFQATT and CDR2 is SNEGSKA (reference sequence). The CDR3 has 12 amino acids. DNA of the CDR3: TGCAGTGCTAGAGAGGCAGATTTTGAAGCTTTCTTT. The encoded protein is CSAREADFEAFF.

To note about this clonotype: Since a much larger clone is just one base distant, this may be a read error. The V gene is TRBV20-1, the J gene TRBJ2-1; TRBD2 aligns across 7 bases. CDR1 DFQATT and CDR2 SNEGSKA come from the germline V gene (reference sequence). This CDR3 region has 13 residues. The J segment lost 5 bases and the V segment lost 5 bases, leaving 6 bases of the junction unmatched. CDR3 DNA: TGCAGTGCTGTGGGGAGGGCCCACAATGAGCAGTTCTTC. Translation: CSAVGRAHNEQFF.

With respect to this clonotype: The junction departs from germline at one end; a sequencing error may be responsible. The chain is built from TRBV20-1 and TRBJ1-3; D unclear. The CDR3 totals 13 residues. Germline V CDR1 and CDR2: DFQATT, SNEGSKA (reference sequence). As DNA, the CDR3 is TGCAGTGCTAGAATCCCCACTGGAAACACCATATCTTTT. Its translation is CSARIPTGNTISF.